The clone carrying this T cell receptor (beta chain) has a handful of counts. Sequencing used immunoSEQ multiplex PCR; TCRdb keeps in-frame clones, though not all of them. The data hold approximately 99,000 clones, with roughly 84% observed a single time. Trimming at V came to 7 bases and at J to 3 bases, leaving 4 bases not matched to a gene. CDR1 is SQVTM, CDR2 ANQGSEA, per germline. The CDR3 has 12 residues. The data stem from a study of blood T cell repertoires in COVID-19. This sequence originates from a man aged 70 or older with active or convalescent COVID-19. The sample consisted of peripheral blood. The chain is built from TRBV29-1 and TRBJ1-2; 8 nucleotides align to TRBD1. This chain's CDR3 is CSADRGDYGYTF. CDR3 DNA sequence: TGCAGCGCAGACAGGGGAGACTATGGCTACACCTTC.